This paragraph reports one T cell receptor (beta chain). Sequencing used immunoSEQ multiplex PCR; TCRdb keeps in-frame clones, though not all of them. The sample holds about 85,000 clones, about nine tenths seen once. This sample is part of a study of T cell changes during pregnancy in multiple sclerosis. The CDR3 contains 16 residues. V lost 2 bases to trimming and J lost 0 bases, with 12 bases between them. The germline CDR1 and CDR2 sequences are MDHEN and SYDVKM. The receptor was isolated from a female donor with multiple sclerosis, enrolled in a pregnancy study. The J gene is TRBJ2-3, the V gene TRBV28, with TRBD2 as a possible D gene (6 bases). This specimen consisted of peripheral blood, obtained in the first trimester of pregnancy. As DNA, the CDR3 is TGTGCCAGCAGTTTAGATGGAGGGGCTAGCACAGATACGCAGTATTTT. Protein sequence: CASSLDGGASTDTQYF. Combining the CDR3 with reference TRBV28 and TRBJ2-3 gives the whole variable domain DVKVTQSSRYLVKRTGEKVFLECVQDMDHENMFWYRQDPGLGLRLIYFSYDVKMKEKGDIPEGYSVSREKKERFSLILESASTNQTSMYLCASSLDGGASTDTQYFGPGTRLTVL.